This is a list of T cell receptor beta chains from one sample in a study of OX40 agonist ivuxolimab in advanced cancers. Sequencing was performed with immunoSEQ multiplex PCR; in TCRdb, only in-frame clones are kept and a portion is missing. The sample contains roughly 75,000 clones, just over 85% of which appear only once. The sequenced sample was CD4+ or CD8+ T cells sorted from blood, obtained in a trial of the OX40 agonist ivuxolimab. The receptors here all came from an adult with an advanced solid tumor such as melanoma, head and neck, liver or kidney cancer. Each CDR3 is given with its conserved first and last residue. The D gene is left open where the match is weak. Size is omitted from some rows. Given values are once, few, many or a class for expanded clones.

CDR3 DNA: TGTGCCAGCAGGAGACGGGACGGGAATGAGCAGTTCTTC
CDR3 protein: CASRRRDGNEQFF
V gene: TRBV2
J gene: TRBJ2-1
D gene: -
clone size: -

CDR3 DNA: TGTGCCAGCAGCTTACCTAGACAGATCTCTGGAAACACCATATATTTT
CDR3 protein: CASSLPRQISGNTIYF
V gene: TRBV7-2
J gene: TRBJ1-3
D gene: -
clone size: few

CDR3 DNA: TGTGCCAGCACCTCCCCGACGCTAGGATACGAGACCCAGTACTTC
CDR3 protein: CASTSPTLGYETQYF
V gene: TRBV7-2
J gene: TRBJ2-5
D gene: -
clone size: -

CDR3 DNA: TGCGCCAGCAGCTTGGGTGACAGGGGCCATCAGCCCCAGCATTTT
CDR3 protein: CASSLGDRGHQPQHF
V gene: TRBV5-1
J gene: TRBJ1-5
D gene: TRBD1
clone size: -

CDR3 DNA: TGCGCCAGCAGTGTTTGGGGACTAGTCATGTGCACAGATACGCAGTATTTT
CDR3 protein: CASSVWGLVMCTDTQYF
V gene: TRBV10-1
J gene: TRBJ2-3
D gene: TRBD2
clone size: -

CDR3 DNA: TGTGCCAGCAGCCTCCTACCGGGACGTTTAATGGACACCATATATTTT
CDR3 protein: CASSLLPGRLMDTIYF
V gene: TRBV5-5
J gene: TRBJ1-3
D gene: -
clone size: -

CDR3 DNA: TGTGCCAGCAGCTCCAGCGGGGGAAGTCATACGCAGTATTTT
CDR3 protein: CASSSSGGSHTQYF
V gene: TRBV7-2
J gene: TRBJ2-3
D gene: TRBD2
clone size: -

CDR3 DNA: TGTGCCAGCAGCCCCACAGCTAGCGGGGAGCAGTTCTTC
CDR3 protein: CASSPTASGEQFF
V gene: TRBV7-9
J gene: TRBJ2-1
D gene: TRBD2
clone size: -

CDR3 DNA: TGTGCCTGGAGTGTAGACAGCTCGAGGGCCCAGCATTTT
CDR3 protein: CAWSVDSSRAQHF
V gene: TRBV30
J gene: TRBJ1-5
D gene: -
clone size: -

CDR3 DNA: TGTGCCAGCAGTTTGGTTCAGGGCGTGGAGACCCAGTACTTC
CDR3 protein: CASSLVQGVETQYF
V gene: TRBV28
J gene: TRBJ2-5
D gene: -
clone size: -

CDR3 DNA: TGTGCCAGTAGTATAGGATCGGGCAACAATCAGCCCCAGCATTTT
CDR3 protein: CASSIGSGNNQPQHF
V gene: TRBV19
J gene: TRBJ1-5
D gene: -
clone size: -

CDR3 DNA: TGTGCCAGTGGACAGGGCGTGAACACTGAAGCTTTCTTT
CDR3 protein: CASGQGVNTEAFF
V gene: TRBV19
J gene: TRBJ1-1
D gene: TRBD1
clone size: once

CDR3 DNA: TGTGCCAGCAGCGATCTCGGGGGGATCTTAAATAACTATGGCTACACCTTC
CDR3 protein: CASSDLGGILNNYGYTF
V gene: TRBV7-2
J gene: TRBJ1-2
D gene: -
clone size: few

CDR3 DNA: TGTGCCAGTAGTAAGGACGGGCCAGGTTCCACCGGGGAGCTGTTTTTT
CDR3 protein: CASSKDGPGSTGELFF
V gene: TRBV19
J gene: TRBJ2-2
D gene: -
clone size: -

CDR3 DNA: TGTGCCAGCAGCCGAGAACAGGGGGCCGGGGAGCTGTTTTTT
CDR3 protein: CASSREQGAGELFF
V gene: TRBV4-2
J gene: TRBJ2-2
D gene: TRBD1
clone size: few

CDR3 DNA: TGTGCCAGCAGTTTATACGGGGACACCTCAACGTACGAGCAGTACTTC
CDR3 protein: CASSLYGDTSTYEQYF
V gene: TRBV27
J gene: TRBJ2-7
D gene: -
clone size: -

CDR3 DNA: TGTGCCAGCAGCTTAGGACGGATTAATGAAAAACTGTTTTTT
CDR3 protein: CASSLGRINEKLFF
V gene: TRBV7-8
J gene: TRBJ1-4
D gene: -
clone size: -

CDR3 DNA: TGTGCCAGCAGTTCAGGGACAGGGGTCCGTGGCTACACCTTC
CDR3 protein: CASSSGTGVRGYTF
V gene: TRBV28
J gene: TRBJ1-2
D gene: TRBD1
clone size: -

CDR3 DNA: TGTGCCAGCACCTTCTATAGCAATCAGCCCCAGCATTTT
CDR3 protein: CASTFYSNQPQHF
V gene: TRBV7-2
J gene: TRBJ1-5
D gene: -
clone size: -

CDR3 DNA: TGCGCCAGCAGGACGAGCGGGGGGGCCGTAGGTGAGCAGTTCTTC
CDR3 protein: CASRTSGGAVGEQFF
V gene: TRBV10-2
J gene: TRBJ2-1
D gene: TRBD2
clone size: -

CDR3 DNA: TGTGCCAGCAGCCCCAGGGGGACAGATAACTACAATGAGCAGTTCTTC
CDR3 protein: CASSPRGTDNYNEQFF
V gene: TRBV7-9
J gene: TRBJ2-1
D gene: TRBD1
clone size: few

CDR3 DNA: TGTGCCAGCAGTTCCCCCAGTTCCAATCAGCCCCAGCATTTT
CDR3 protein: CASSSPSSNQPQHF
V gene: TRBV6-1
J gene: TRBJ1-5
D gene: -
clone size: -

CDR3 DNA: TGTGCCAGCAGTTTCCGGGACACCCTTCGAGAGACCCAGTACTTC
CDR3 protein: CASSFRDTLRETQYF
V gene: TRBV28
J gene: TRBJ2-5
D gene: -
clone size: once

CDR3 DNA: TGTGCCAGCAGTTACTCATCGAGGCCTGAGAGCGGCTACACCTTC
CDR3 protein: CASSYSSRPESGYTF
V gene: TRBV6-6
J gene: TRBJ1-2
D gene: -
clone size: -

CDR3 DNA: TGTGCCAGCAGTTCGGACAGGGAGAGCTCCTACGAGCAGTACTTC
CDR3 protein: CASSSDRESSYEQYF
V gene: TRBV2
J gene: TRBJ2-7
D gene: TRBD1
clone size: -

CDR3 DNA: TGTGCCAGCAGCCCAATAAGAAGGGACAGGCAGTCCATCTACGAGCAGTACTTC
CDR3 protein: CASSPIRRDRQSIYEQYF
V gene: TRBV11-2
J gene: TRBJ2-7
D gene: TRBD1
clone size: -

CDR3 DNA: TGTGCCAGCAGCTTTATGGGGGACACTGAAGCTTTCTTT
CDR3 protein: CASSFMGDTEAFF
V gene: TRBV11-2
J gene: TRBJ1-1
D gene: -
clone size: -